A selection of T cell receptor beta chains follows, all from one sample in a study of PD-1 blockade in classical Hodgkin lymphoma. Clones were sequenced by immunoSEQ multiplex PCR, and TCRdb holds only the in-frame ones, with some missing. The sample has 10,000 or so clones, roughly 74% seen once. The sequencing here drew on CD4+ T cells from blood, taken before the fourth cycle of nivolumab. The receptors here all came from a human donor with classical Hodgkin lymphoma. Each CDR3 is given without its conserved first and last residue. The order of the fields is V gene, J gene, CDR3 protein.

v_call: TRBV28; j_call: TRBJ1-2; cdr3_aa: ASSPPGVAGFYGYT
v_call: TRBV7-2; j_call: TRBJ2-7; cdr3_aa: ASSSHTRGVEQY
v_call: TRBV11-1; j_call: TRBJ1-1; cdr3_aa: ASSPQGNTEAF
v_call: TRBV10-3; j_call: TRBJ2-3; cdr3_aa: AISEGLAGSTDTQY
v_call: TRBV6-5; j_call: TRBJ1-1; cdr3_aa: ASSYLQGNTEAF
v_call: TRBV5-1; j_call: TRBJ1-1; cdr3_aa: ASSSMGTEAF
v_call: TRBV28; j_call: TRBJ1-2; cdr3_aa: ASSMLNYGYT
v_call: TRBV6-6; j_call: TRBJ1-5; cdr3_aa: ASSSAGAGQPQH
v_call: TRBV4-2; j_call: TRBJ2-2; cdr3_aa: ASSLRSGTLNTGELF
v_call: TRBV4-1; j_call: TRBJ2-3; cdr3_aa: ASSQEGTSRDTQY
v_call: TRBV5-4; j_call: TRBJ2-7; cdr3_aa: ASSLVGSYEQY
v_call: TRBV19; j_call: TRBJ2-7; cdr3_aa: ASSPSGTNYEQY
v_call: TRBV11-2; j_call: TRBJ2-1; cdr3_aa: ASSGPGTIIGYEQF
v_call: TRBV5-1; j_call: TRBJ2-5; cdr3_aa: ASSVGLAGGVGETQY
v_call: TRBV11-2; j_call: TRBJ1-1; cdr3_aa: ASSLGRGFNTEAF
v_call: TRBV10-1; j_call: TRBJ2-3; cdr3_aa: ASSAGSGSDTQY
v_call: TRBV19; j_call: TRBJ2-2; cdr3_aa: ASSMLAGRTGTGELF
v_call: TRBV27; j_call: TRBJ1-1; cdr3_aa: ASNRQGPNTEAF
v_call: TRBV27; j_call: TRBJ2-7; cdr3_aa: ASSLNSVGRGQY
v_call: TRBV30; j_call: TRBJ2-7; cdr3_aa: AWESGAFPYEQY
v_call: TRBV9; j_call: TRBJ2-7; cdr3_aa: ASSGRFLAGGVDYEQY
v_call: TRBV19; j_call: TRBJ1-5; cdr3_aa: ASSMKNQPQH
v_call: TRBV5-1; j_call: TRBJ2-7; cdr3_aa: ASSLVSGVSSYEQY
v_call: TRBV18; j_call: TRBJ2-7; cdr3_aa: ASSSKGSGSFYEQY
v_call: TRBV6-1; j_call: TRBJ1-5; cdr3_aa: ASRETVNSNQPQH
v_call: TRBV10-3; j_call: TRBJ2-2; cdr3_aa: AISEGLRGGELF
v_call: TRBV6-6; j_call: TRBJ2-6; cdr3_aa: ASSSGTAGANVLT
v_call: TRBV27; j_call: TRBJ1-4; cdr3_aa: ASSLYPHKGANEKLF
v_call: TRBV5-1; j_call: TRBJ2-7; cdr3_aa: ASSLFPGSSYEQY
v_call: TRBV19; j_call: TRBJ2-4; cdr3_aa: ASSIDPRGKNIQY
v_call: TRBV29-1; j_call: TRBJ2-1; cdr3_aa: SVEGLDRDHPSYNEQF
v_call: TRBV14; j_call: TRBJ1-4; cdr3_aa: ASSQEFRGSNEKLF
v_call: TRBV9; j_call: TRBJ2-1; cdr3_aa: ASSVGPNRGDEQF
v_call: TRBV10-2; j_call: TRBJ2-1; cdr3_aa: ASSELAQTHEQF
v_call: TRBV27; j_call: TRBJ2-6; cdr3_aa: ASSPGTANLRANVLT
v_call: TRBV5-1; j_call: TRBJ2-6; cdr3_aa: ASSLEGPGANVLT
v_call: TRBV28; j_call: TRBJ2-2; cdr3_aa: ASITLTSGNTGELF
v_call: TRBV5-6; j_call: TRBJ2-2; cdr3_aa: ASHLTSVDTGELF
v_call: TRBV15; j_call: TRBJ2-5; cdr3_aa: ATSREQREVTETQY
v_call: TRBV11-2; j_call: TRBJ2-1; cdr3_aa: ASSSRTSGRGEQF
v_call: TRBV11-2; j_call: TRBJ2-1; cdr3_aa: ASSPLAGSYNEQF
v_call: TRBV6-6; j_call: TRBJ2-7; cdr3_aa: ASTQGTFSYEQY
v_call: TRBV2; j_call: TRBJ1-1; cdr3_aa: ASSEATEAF
v_call: TRBV25-1; j_call: TRBJ2-5; cdr3_aa: ASREAGVETQY
v_call: TRBV19; j_call: TRBJ1-1; cdr3_aa: ASSAWGRTEAF
v_call: TRBV6-5; j_call: TRBJ2-1; cdr3_aa: ASRELAGYNEQF
v_call: TRBV15; j_call: TRBJ2-7; cdr3_aa: ATSRDGGTGSREQY
v_call: TRBV4-2; j_call: TRBJ2-7; cdr3_aa: ASSQETSGSYEQY
v_call: TRBV25-1; j_call: TRBJ2-7; cdr3_aa: ASSEGGTGPYEQY
v_call: TRBV7-9; j_call: TRBJ1-1; cdr3_aa: ASTRGSGEYTEAF
v_call: TRBV6-1; j_call: TRBJ1-3; cdr3_aa: ASKQGNSGNTIY
v_call: TRBV15; j_call: TRBJ2-7; cdr3_aa: ATRAGRASSYEQY
v_call: TRBV15; j_call: TRBJ2-7; cdr3_aa: ATSSLGLAGVSYEQY
v_call: TRBV28; j_call: TRBJ1-5; cdr3_aa: ATHIPRGNQPQH
v_call: TRBV6-6; j_call: TRBJ1-2; cdr3_aa: ASSLGGSNYGYT